The 10 T cell receptor beta chains below all came from one sample that was sequenced in a study of cytomegalovirus exposure and HLA in healthy donors. The study ran its PCR with 60 Vbeta and 13 Jbeta primers. The table came from immunoSEQ multiplex PCR; TCRdb's copy has only in-frame clones and leaves some out. Here the sample spans 85,000 to 100,000 clones, about 78% being singletons. Sequenced input: PBMCs. These receptors were taken from a woman in her thirties or forties in good health and CMV-seropositive.

The J gene is TRBJ2-7, the V gene TRBV4-1; 9 bases line up with TRBD2. The CDR3 consists of 16 residues. J was trimmed by 2 bases and V by 5 bases; bases with no gene match: 10. Germline CDR1 and CDR2: MGHRA and YSYEKL. This CDR3 reads CASSSLLREGAYEQYF. The CDR3 region has the DNA TGCGCCAGCAGCAGCCTTCTGCGGGAGGGGGCCTACGAGCAGTACTTC.

The chain joins TRBV7-8 to TRBJ2-7, with D hard to call. V was clipped by 1 base and J by 2 bases, with 9 bases between them. Germline assignment: CDR1 SGHVS and CDR2 FQNEAQ. There are 14 residues in the CDR3. The CDR3 DNA reads as TGTGCCAGCAGCTTAGGTCTAGGCCCCTACGAGCAGTACTTC. Translating gives CASSLGLGPYEQYF.

The chain joins TRBV4-1 to TRBJ1-2; D not certain. Germline CDR1 is MGHRA and CDR2 is YSYEKL. Trimming took off 2 bases at V and 6 bases at J, with 19 bases between the two ends. The CDR3 is 16 residues long. The CDR3 bases are TGCGCCAGCAGCCAATTCCTTCGACGGCCGCGGGATGGCTACACCTTC. Translating gives CASSQFLRRPRDGYTF.

DNA for the CDR3: TGTGCCAGCAGCGTAGCAAGTACGGGAGAGACCCAGTACTTC. Encoded protein: CASSVASTGETQYF. The chain links TRBV9 to TRBJ2-5; D not resolved. The length of the CDR3 is 14 residues. Germline V gene data show CDR1 as SGDLS and CDR2 as YYNGEE. V lost 0 bases and J 4 bases, leaving 10 bases between the germline ends.

With regard to this clone: Other DNA sequences in the sample encode the same CDR3. In DNA form, the CDR3 reads TGTGCCAGCAGCGTAGTTCTGGGCGCCACAGATACGCAGTATTTT. Protein product: CASSVVLGATDTQYF. The chain joins TRBV9 to TRBJ2-3; unclear D gene. The V end lost 0 bases, the J end lost 2 bases, and 10 bases lay between the germline ends. Germline V gene lookup returns CDR1 SGDLS and CDR2 YYNGEE. The CDR3 sequence is 15 residues long.

The chain carries TRBV10-1 and TRBJ1-5; D might be TRBD1 (5 bases). This CDR3 region has 18 residues. Germline V CDR1 and CDR2: WNHNN, SYGVQD (reference sequence). The germline V and J ends were trimmed by 0 bases and 0 bases, with 15 bases remaining between them. The CDR3 loop is CASSESNSAGYSNQPQHF. The CDR3 coding sequence is TGCGCCAGCAGTGAGTCGAATTCGGCAGGGTATAGCAATCAGCCCCAGCATTTT.

The rearrangement joins TRBV4-1 to TRBJ2-2; 7 nucleotides match TRBD2. Unmatched junction bases numbered 7, after V lost 4 bases and J lost 2 bases. Germline CDR1 reads MGHRA; CDR2 reads YSYEKL. The CDR3 has 16 amino acids. CDR3 sequence: CASSLSGGHNTGELFF. In nucleotides, the CDR3 is TGCGCCAGCAGCCTTTCGGGAGGACATAACACCGGGGAGCTGTTTTTT.

A note on this clone: The sample holds other DNA sequences that translate to the same CDR3. This sequence joins TRBV11-2 and TRBJ1-1; D gene unclear. The germline V and J ends were trimmed by 1 base and 1 base, with 7 bases remaining between them. From germline, CDR1 is SGHAT and CDR2 FQNNGV. The CDR3 contains 14 residues. CDR3 bases: TGTGCCAGCAGCTTAGTCGGTGGGAACACTGAAGCTTTCTTT. Amino acids: CASSLVGGNTEAFF.

This clone was counted a single time. The genes are TRBV5-1 and TRBJ1-2; TRBD1 aligns across 9 bases. The CDR3 is 17 residues long. Germline CDR1 SGHRS, CDR2 YFSETQ. With V trimmed by 4 bases and J by 2 bases, 12 bases remained unmatched. CDR3 residues: CASSRTGQGAPNYGYTF. The CDR3 DNA reads TGCGCCAGCAGCCGAACGGGACAGGGAGCACCCAACTATGGCTACACCTTC.

The rearrangement links TRBV7-6 to TRBJ2-7; TRBD2 agrees at 8 bases. Per the germline V gene, CDR1 is SGHVS and CDR2 is FNYEAQ. There are 18 residues in the CDR3. The V gene end was trimmed by 2 bases and the J gene end by 2 bases; junction bases not matched to a gene: 14. The CDR3: CASSLSSGGSLVTYEQYF. In DNA form, the CDR3 reads TGTGCCAGCAGCTTATCATCGGGAGGGTCCCTTGTCACCTACGAGCAGTACTTC.